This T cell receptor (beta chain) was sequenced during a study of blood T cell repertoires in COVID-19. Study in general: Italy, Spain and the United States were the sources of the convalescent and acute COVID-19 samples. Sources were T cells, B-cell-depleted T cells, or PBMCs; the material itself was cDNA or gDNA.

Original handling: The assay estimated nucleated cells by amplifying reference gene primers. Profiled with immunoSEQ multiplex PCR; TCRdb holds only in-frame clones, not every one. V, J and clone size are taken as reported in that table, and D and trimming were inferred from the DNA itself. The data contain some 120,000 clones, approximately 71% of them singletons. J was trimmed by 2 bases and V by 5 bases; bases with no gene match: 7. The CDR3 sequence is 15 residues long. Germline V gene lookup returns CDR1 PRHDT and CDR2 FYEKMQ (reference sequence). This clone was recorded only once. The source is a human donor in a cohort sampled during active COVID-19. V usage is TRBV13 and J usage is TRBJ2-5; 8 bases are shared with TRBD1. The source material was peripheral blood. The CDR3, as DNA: TGTGCCAGCAGCCACGACAGGGGTAGGCAAGAGACCCAGTACTTC. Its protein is CASSHDRGRQETQYF.